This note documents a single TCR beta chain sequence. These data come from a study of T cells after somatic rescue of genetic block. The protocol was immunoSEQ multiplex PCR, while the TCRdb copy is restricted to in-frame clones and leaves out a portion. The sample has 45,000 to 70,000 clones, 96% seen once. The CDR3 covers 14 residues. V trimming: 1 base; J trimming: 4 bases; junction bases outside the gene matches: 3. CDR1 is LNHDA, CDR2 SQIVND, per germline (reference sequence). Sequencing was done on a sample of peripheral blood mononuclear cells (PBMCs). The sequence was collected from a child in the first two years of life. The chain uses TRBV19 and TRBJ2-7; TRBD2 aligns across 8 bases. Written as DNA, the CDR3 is TGTGCCAGTAGTATAGCGGGAGGGAATTACGAGCAGTACTTC. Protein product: CASSIAGGNYEQYF. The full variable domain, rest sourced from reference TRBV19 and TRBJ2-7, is DGGITQSPKYLFRKEGQNVTLSCEQNLNHDAMYWYRQDPGQGLRLIYYSQIVNDFQKGDIAEGYSVSREKKESFPLTVTSAQKNPTAFYLCASSIAGGNYEQYFGPGTRLTVT.